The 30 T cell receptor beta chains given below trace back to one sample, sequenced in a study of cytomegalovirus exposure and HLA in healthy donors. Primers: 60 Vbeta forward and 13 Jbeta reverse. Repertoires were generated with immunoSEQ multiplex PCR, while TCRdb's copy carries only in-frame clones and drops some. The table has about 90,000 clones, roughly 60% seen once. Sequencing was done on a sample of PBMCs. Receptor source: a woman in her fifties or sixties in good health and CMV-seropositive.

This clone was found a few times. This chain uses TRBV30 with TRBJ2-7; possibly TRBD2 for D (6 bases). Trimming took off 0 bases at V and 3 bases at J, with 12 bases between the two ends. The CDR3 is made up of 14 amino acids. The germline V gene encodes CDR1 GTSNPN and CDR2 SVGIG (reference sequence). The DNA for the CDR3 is TGTGCCTGGAGTGTCGCGGGGATGGGCTACGAGCAGTACTTC. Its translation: CAWSVAGMGYEQYF. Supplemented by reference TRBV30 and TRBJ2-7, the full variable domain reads SQTIHQWPATLVQPVGSPLSLECTVEGTSNPNLYWYRQAAGRGLQLLFYSVGIGQISSEVPQNLSASRPQDRQFILSSKKLLLSDSGFYLCAWSVAGMGYEQYFGPGTRLTVT.

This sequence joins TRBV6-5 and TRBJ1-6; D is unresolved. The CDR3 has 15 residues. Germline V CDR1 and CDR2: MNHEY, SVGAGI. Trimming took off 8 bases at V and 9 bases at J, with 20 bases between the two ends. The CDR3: CASQKEGALSSPLHF. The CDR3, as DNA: TGTGCCAGCCAAAAAGAGGGAGCCCTATCTTCACCCCTCCACTTT.

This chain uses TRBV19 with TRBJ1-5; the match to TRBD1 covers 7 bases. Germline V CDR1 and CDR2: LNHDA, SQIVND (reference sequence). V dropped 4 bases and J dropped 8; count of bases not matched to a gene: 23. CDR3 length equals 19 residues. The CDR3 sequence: CASSTYLFSAQGEGKPQHF. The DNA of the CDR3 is TGTGCCAGTAGTACCTATCTGTTTTCCGCCCAGGGGGAAGGGAAGCCCCAGCATTTT.

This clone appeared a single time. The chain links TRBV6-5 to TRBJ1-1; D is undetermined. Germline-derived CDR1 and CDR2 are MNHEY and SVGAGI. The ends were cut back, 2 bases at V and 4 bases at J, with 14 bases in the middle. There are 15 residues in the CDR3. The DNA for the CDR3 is TGTGCCAGCAGTTACAACCGGGAGGGAAGCACTGAAGCTTTCTTT. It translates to CASSYNREGSTEAFF.

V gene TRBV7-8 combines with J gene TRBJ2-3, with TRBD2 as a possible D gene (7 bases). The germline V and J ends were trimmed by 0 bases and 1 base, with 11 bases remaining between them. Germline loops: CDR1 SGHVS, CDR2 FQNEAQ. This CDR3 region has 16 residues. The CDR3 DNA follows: TGTGCCAGCAGCTTAGCGGGGGGGCCTGGCACAGATACGCAGTATTTT. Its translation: CASSLAGGPGTDTQYF.

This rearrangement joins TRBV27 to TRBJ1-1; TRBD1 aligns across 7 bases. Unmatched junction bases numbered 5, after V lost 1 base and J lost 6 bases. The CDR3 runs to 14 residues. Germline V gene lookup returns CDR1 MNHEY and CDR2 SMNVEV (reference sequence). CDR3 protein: CASSLWTGGPEAFF. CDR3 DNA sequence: TGTGCCAGCAGTTTATGGACAGGAGGGCCTGAAGCTTTCTTT.

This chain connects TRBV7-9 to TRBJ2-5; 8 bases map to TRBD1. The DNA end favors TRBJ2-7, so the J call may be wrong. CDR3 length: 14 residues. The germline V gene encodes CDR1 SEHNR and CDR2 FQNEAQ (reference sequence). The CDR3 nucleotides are TGTGCCAGCATGCTGACAGGGGTCGAGTACGAGCAGTACTTC. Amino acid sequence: CASMLTGVEYEQYF.

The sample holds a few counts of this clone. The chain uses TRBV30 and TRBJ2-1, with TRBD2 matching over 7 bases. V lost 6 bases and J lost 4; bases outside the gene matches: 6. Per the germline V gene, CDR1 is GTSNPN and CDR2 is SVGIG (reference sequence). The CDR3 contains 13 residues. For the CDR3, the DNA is TGTGCCTGCGACCCAGCGGGATACAATGAGCAGTTCTTC. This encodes CACDPAGYNEQFF. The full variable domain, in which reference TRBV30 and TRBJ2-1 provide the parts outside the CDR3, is SQTIHQWPATLVQPVGSPLSLECTVEGTSNPNLYWYRQAAGRGLQLLFYSVGIGQISSEVPQNLSASRPQDRQFILSSKKLLLSDSGFYLCACDPAGYNEQFFGPGTRLTVL.

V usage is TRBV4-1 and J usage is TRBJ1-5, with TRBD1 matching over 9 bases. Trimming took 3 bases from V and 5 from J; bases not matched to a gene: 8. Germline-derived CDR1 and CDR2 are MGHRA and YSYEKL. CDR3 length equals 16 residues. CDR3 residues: CASSQDPGQGDQPQHF. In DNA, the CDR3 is TGCGCCAGCAGCCAGGACCCGGGACAGGGAGATCAGCCCCAGCATTTT.

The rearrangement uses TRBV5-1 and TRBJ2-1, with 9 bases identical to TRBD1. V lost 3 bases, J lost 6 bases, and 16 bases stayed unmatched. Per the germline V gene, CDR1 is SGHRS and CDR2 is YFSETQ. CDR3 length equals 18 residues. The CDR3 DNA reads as TGCGCCAGCAGCTCCCGTGGGGCGGGACAGGGAAATGTCAATGAGCAGTTCTTC. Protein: CASSSRGAGQGNVNEQFF. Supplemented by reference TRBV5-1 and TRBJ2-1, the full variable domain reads KAGVTQTPRYLIKTRGQQVTLSCSPISGHRSVSWYQQTPGQGLQFLFEYFSETQRNKGNFPGRFSGRQFSNSRSEMNVSTLELGDSALYLCASSSRGAGQGNVNEQFFGPGTRLTVL.

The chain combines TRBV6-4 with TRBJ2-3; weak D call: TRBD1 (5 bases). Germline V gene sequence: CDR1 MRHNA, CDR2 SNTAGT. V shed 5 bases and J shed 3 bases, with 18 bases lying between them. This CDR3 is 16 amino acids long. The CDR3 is CASSIRMGRVTDTQYF. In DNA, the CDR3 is TGTGCCAGCAGTATTAGAATGGGCAGGGTGACAGATACGCAGTATTTT.

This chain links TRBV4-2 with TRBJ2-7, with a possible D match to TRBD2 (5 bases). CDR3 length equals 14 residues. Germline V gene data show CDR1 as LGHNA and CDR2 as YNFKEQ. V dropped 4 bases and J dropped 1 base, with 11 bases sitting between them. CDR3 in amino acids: CASSREADSYEQYF. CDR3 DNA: TGTGCCAGCAGCCGAGAAGCGGATTCCTACGAGCAGTACTTC.

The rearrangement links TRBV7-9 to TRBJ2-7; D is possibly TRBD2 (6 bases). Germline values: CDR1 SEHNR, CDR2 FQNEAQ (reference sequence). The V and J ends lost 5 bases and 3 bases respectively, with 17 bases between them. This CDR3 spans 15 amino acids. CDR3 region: CASSLGTPPHYEQYF. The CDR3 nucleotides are TGTGCCAGCAGCCTTGGGACTCCCCCGCACTACGAGCAGTACTTC.

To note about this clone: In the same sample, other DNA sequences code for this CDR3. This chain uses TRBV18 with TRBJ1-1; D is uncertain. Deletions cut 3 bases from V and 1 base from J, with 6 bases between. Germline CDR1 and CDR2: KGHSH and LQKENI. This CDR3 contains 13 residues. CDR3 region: CASSPGENTEAFF. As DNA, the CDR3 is TGTGCCAGCTCACCCGGGGAGAACACTGAAGCTTTCTTT.

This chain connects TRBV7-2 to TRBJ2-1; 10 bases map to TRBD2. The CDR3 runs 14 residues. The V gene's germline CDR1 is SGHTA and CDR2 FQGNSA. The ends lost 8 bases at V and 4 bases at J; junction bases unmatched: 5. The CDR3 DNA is TGTGCCAGCGGATTAGCGGGGGGATACAATGAGCAGTTCTTC. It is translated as CASGLAGGYNEQFF.

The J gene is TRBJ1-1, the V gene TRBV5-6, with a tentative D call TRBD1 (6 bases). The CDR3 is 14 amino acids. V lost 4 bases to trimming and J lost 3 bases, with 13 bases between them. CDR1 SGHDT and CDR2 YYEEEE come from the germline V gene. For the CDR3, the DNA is TGTGCCAGCAGCCTTACAGGGAGGGACACTGAAGCTTTCTTT. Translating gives CASSLTGRDTEAFF. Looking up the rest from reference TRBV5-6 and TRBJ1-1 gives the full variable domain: DAGVTQSPTHLIKTRGQQVTLRCSPKSGHDTVSWYQQALGQGPQFIFQYYEEEERQRGNFPDRFSGHQFPNYSSELNVNALLLGDSALYLCASSLTGRDTEAFFGQGTRLTVV.

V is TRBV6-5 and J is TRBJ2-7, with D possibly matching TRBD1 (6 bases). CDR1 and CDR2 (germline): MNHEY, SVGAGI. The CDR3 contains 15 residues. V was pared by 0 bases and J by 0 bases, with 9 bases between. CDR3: CASSYSQGYSYEQYF. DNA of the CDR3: TGTGCCAGCAGTTACTCGCAGGGGTACTCCTACGAGCAGTACTTC.

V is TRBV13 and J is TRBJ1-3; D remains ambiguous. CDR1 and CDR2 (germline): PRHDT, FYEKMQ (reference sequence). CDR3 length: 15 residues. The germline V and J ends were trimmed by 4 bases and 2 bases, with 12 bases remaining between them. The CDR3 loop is CASSSGSSTGNTIYF. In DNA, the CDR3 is TGTGCCAGCAGCTCGGGGAGTTCAACTGGAAACACCATATATTTT.

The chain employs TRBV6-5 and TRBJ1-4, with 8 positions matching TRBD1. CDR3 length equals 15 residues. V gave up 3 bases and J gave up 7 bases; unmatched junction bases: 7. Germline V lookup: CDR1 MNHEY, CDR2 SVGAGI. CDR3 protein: CASSYSGQGTEKLFF. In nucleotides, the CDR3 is TGTGCCAGCAGTTATTCAGGACAGGGCACTGAAAAACTGTTTTTT.

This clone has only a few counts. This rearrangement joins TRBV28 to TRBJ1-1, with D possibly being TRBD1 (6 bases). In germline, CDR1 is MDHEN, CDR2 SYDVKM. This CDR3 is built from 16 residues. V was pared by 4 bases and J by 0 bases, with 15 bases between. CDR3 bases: TGTGCCAGCAGTTCCACCAGGGACACTCTGAACACTGAAGCTTTCTTT. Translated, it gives CASSSTRDTLNTEAFF.

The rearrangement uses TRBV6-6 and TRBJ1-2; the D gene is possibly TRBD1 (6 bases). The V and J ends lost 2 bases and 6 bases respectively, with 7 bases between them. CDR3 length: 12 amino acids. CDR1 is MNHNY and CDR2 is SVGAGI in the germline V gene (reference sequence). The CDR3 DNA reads TGTGCCAGCAGTTACGCAGGGGATGGCTACACCTTC. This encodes CASSYAGDGYTF.

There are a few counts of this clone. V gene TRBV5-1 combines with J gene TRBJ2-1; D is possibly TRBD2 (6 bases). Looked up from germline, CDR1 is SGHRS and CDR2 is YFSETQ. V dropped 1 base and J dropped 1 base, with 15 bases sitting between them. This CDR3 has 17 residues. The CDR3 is CASSLPKLAASYNEQFF. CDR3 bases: TGCGCCAGCAGCTTGCCAAAACTAGCCGCTTCCTACAATGAGCAGTTCTTC.

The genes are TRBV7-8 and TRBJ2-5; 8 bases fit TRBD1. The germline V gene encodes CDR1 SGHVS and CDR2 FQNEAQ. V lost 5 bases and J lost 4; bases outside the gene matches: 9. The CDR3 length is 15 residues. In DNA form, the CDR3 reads TGTGCCAGCAGCCAAGGACAGGGAGAGGGAGAGACCCAGTACTTC. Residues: CASSQGQGEGETQYF. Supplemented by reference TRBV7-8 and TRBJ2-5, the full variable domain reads GAGVSQSPRYKVAKRGQDVALRCDPISGHVSLFWYQQALGQGPEFLTYFQNEAQLDKSGLPSDRFFAERPEGSVSTLKIQRTQQEDSAVYLCASSQGQGEGETQYFGPGTRLLVL.

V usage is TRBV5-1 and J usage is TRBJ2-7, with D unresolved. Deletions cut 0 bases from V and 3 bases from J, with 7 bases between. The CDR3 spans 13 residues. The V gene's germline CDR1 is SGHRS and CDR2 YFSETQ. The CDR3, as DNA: TGCGCCAGCAGCTTGGGGCCCGACTACGAGCAGTACTTC. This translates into CASSLGPDYEQYF.

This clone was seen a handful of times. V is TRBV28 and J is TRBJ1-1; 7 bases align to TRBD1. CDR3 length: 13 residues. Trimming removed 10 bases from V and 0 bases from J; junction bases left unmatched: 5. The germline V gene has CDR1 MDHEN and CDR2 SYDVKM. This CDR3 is CATQTGMNTEAFF. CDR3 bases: TGTGCCACCCAGACAGGGATGAACACTGAAGCTTTCTTT. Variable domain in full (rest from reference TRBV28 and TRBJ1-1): DVKVTQSSRYLVKRTGEKVFLECVQDMDHENMFWYRQDPGLGLRLIYFSYDVKMKEKGDIPEGYSVSREKKERFSLILESASTNQTSMYLCATQTGMNTEAFFGQGTRLTVV.

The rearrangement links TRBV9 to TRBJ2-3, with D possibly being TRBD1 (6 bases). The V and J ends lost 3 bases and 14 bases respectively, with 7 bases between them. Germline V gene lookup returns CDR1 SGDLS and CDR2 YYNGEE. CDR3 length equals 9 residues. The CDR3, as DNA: TGTGCCAGCAGCGGGGGGCGGTATTTT. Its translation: CASSGGRYF.

In nucleotides, the CDR3 is TGTGCCAGCAGTGAAGGGCCGACTAATGAAAAACTGTTTTTT. This encodes CASSEGPTNEKLFF. V and J are TRBV6-1 and TRBJ1-4, with D unclear. The CDR3 is 14 amino acids. Germline-derived CDR1 and CDR2 are MNHNS and SASEGT. V was cut by 1 base and J by 2 bases, with 5 bases left in between.

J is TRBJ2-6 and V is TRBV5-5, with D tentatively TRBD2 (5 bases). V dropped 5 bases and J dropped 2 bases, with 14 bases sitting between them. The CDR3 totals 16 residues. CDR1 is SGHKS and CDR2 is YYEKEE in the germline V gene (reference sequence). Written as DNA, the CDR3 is TGTGCCAGCAGGCTAGCTGGATACGCTGGGGCCAACGTCCTGACTTTC. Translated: CASRLAGYAGANVLTF.

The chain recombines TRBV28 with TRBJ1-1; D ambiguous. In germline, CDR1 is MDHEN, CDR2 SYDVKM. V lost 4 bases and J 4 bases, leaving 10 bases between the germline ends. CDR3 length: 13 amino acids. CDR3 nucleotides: TGTGCCAGCAGTTCCCTTATCAGCACTGAAGCTTTCTTT. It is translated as CASSSLISTEAFF.

CDR3 DNA sequence: TGTGCCAGCAGCTTTAGATGGGAGCAGTTCTTC. Protein: CASSFRWEQFF. The gene calls are TRBV6-1 and TRBJ2-1; D not certain. The CDR3 consists of 11 residues. CDR1 and CDR2 from the germline V gene are MNHNS and SASEGT. The V gene lost 6 bases and the J gene lost 10 bases, with 10 bases spanning the gap.